This T cell receptor beta chain was retrieved from a study of T cell repertoires in cytomegalovirus infection. Across the whole study: Newly reported HLA-C-restricted and thoroughly characterized HLA-B-restricted CMV epitopes were employed. Indications came from public TCR beta signatures; they pointed to CMV infection and to a matching HLA type. General study points: CMV-specific TCR beta clonotypes restricted by HLA-C were the ones dominating the ex vivo response. The study identified carriers of CMV plus the relevant HLA from cumulative public TCR beta family frequency.

A single record per CDR3 protein comes from TCRdb applying MiXCR to the reads. The sample consists of roughly 920,000 distinct CDR3 sequences, under 40% of them appearing once. In regard to this clonotype: What it binds is not known.

The CDR3 has 15 residues. Germline V lookup: CDR1 MGHDK, CDR2 SYGVNS. V was trimmed by 1 base and J by 2 bases, leaving 10 bases between them. The source is a human donor in good health (CMV status not recorded). Some clones in this sample may be carry-over from other donors' samples. The specimen was cultured CD8+ T cells from PBMCs, collected from culture after CMV antigen stimulation. This rearrangement joins TRBV25-1 to TRBJ2-3; no definite D call. CDR3 sequence: CASSEFYTPTDTQYF. DNA for the CDR3: TGTGCCAGCAGTGAATTTTACACCCCCACAGATACGCAGTATTTT.